Below are 16 T cell receptor beta chains sequenced from a single sample in a study of control samples from healthy donors and cancer patients. Clones were read by immunoSEQ multiplex PCR, and TCRdb kept only the in-frame ones, dropping some. The table has some 120,000 clones, about 95% seen once. The sequenced sample was blood. The source is a man aged 30 to 39 in good health.

This chain uses TRBV4-1 with TRBJ1-1; 9 bases match TRBD1. Germline V gene data show CDR1 as MGHRA and CDR2 as YSYEKL. With 8 bases clipped from V and 0 bases from J, the junction kept 13 bases outside the gene matches. The CDR3 loop spans 17 amino acids. The CDR3 loop is CASGSARDREMNTEAFF. The CDR3 DNA reads TGCGCCAGCGGTTCAGCCCGGGACAGGGAAATGAACACTGAAGCTTTCTTT.

The rearrangement links TRBV28 to TRBJ1-1; 8 bases match TRBD1. V shed 6 bases, J shed 1 base, and the junction held 4 bases outside the gene matches. The CDR3 is 14 residues long. In germline, CDR1 is MDHEN, CDR2 SYDVKM. CDR3 residues: CASSLGQGNTEAFF. DNA of the CDR3: TGTGCCAGCAGCTTAGGACAGGGGAACACTGAAGCTTTCTTT.

The chain employs TRBV5-5 and TRBJ1-6; tentatively, D is TRBD1 (6 bases). Trimming left V 3 bases short and J 8 bases short, with 18 bases between. The CDR3 is 16 amino acids. Germline loops: CDR1 SGHKS, CDR2 YYEKEE (reference sequence). The CDR3 loop reads CASSSPIRGSDSPLHF. DNA for the CDR3: TGTGCCAGCAGCTCGCCCATCAGGGGATCTGATTCACCCCTCCACTTT.

The chain recombines TRBV4-1 with TRBJ2-5; 12 nucleotides align to TRBD2. The CDR3 spans 17 residues. V dropped 1 base and J dropped 2; count of bases not matched to a gene: 5. The germline V gene has CDR1 MGHRA and CDR2 YSYEKL. CDR3 in amino acids: CASSQGLAGALQETQYF. CDR3 DNA: TGCGCCAGCAGCCAAGGACTAGCGGGGGCCCTACAAGAGACCCAGTACTTC.

This clone was recorded once. The chain employs TRBV28 and TRBJ1-2; unclear D gene. The CDR3 covers 13 residues. Per germline, CDR1 MDHEN and CDR2 SYDVKM. Trimming cost V 3 bases and J 1 base, with 6 bases left between them. This CDR3 is CASSLVNNYGYTF. CDR3 in DNA: TGTGCCAGCAGTTTGGTGAATAACTATGGCTACACCTTC.

This rearrangement joins TRBV7-9 to TRBJ2-3; 7 bases are a match to TRBD1. The trim removed 7 bases at V and 6 bases at J, leaving 1 base unmatched. CDR1 and CDR2 (germline): SEHNR, FQNEAQ (reference sequence). The CDR3 sequence is 11 residues long. CDR3 region: CASKTGDTQYF. CDR3 nucleotides: TGTGCCAGCAAGACAGGGGATACGCAGTATTTT.

The table lists this clone with a count of one. The V call is TRBV6-6, the J call TRBJ1-5, with 8 positions matching TRBD1. Trimming took 6 bases from V and 0 from J; bases not matched to a gene: 4. Germline CDR1 is MNHNY and CDR2 is SVGAGI (reference sequence). This CDR3 region has 15 residues. CDR3 nucleotide sequence: TGTGCCAGCAGCCAGGGACAGGCTAGCAATCAGCCCCAGCATTTT. Its protein product is CASSQGQASNQPQHF.

The chain employs TRBV4-3 and TRBJ1-1; 7 bases fit TRBD1. This CDR3 spans 18 amino acids. CDR1 LGHNA and CDR2 YSLEER come from the germline V gene. The V segment lost 0 bases and the J segment 10 bases; nucleotides outside the gene matches: 20. In nucleotides, the CDR3 is TGCGCCAGCAGCCAAGATCCACTAGGAGGGGGCTCCTACTGGCGAGCTTTCTTT. This gives the protein CASSQDPLGGGSYWRAFF.

The chain employs TRBV7-3 and TRBJ2-3; D gene uncertain. Germline assignment: CDR1 SGHTA and CDR2 FQGTGA. This CDR3 has 12 amino acids. V was pared by 5 bases and J by 2 bases, with 5 bases between. The DNA for the CDR3 is TGTGCCAGCAGCACCAACACAGATACGCAGTATTTT. The encoded protein is CASSTNTDTQYF.

This clone was counted once. The chain joins TRBV28 to TRBJ1-3; 8 bases are a match to TRBD1. CDR1 and CDR2 (germline): MDHEN, SYDVKM. The CDR3 extends over 15 amino acids. V lost 5 bases and J lost 4; bases outside the gene matches: 7. The DNA for the CDR3 is TGTGCCAGCAGTATTGACAGGGGCCACGGAAACACCATATATTTT. Protein: CASSIDRGHGNTIYF.

J is TRBJ2-5 and V is TRBV19, with 10 bases lining up with TRBD1. CDR1 and CDR2 (germline): LNHDA, SQIVND (reference sequence). Trimming took 9 bases from V and 7 from J; bases not matched to a gene: 14. The CDR3 has 15 residues. The CDR3: CASNDPGQGPGTQYF. CDR3 coding DNA: TGTGCCAGCAATGACCCGGGACAGGGGCCCGGGACCCAGTACTTC. The full variable domain, in which reference TRBV19 and TRBJ2-5 provide the parts outside the CDR3, is DGGITQSPKYLFRKEGQNVTLSCEQNLNHDAMYWYRQDPGQGLRLIYYSQIVNDFQKGDIAEGYSVSREKKESFPLTVTSAQKNPTAFYLCASNDPGQGPGTQYFGPGTRLLVL.

This clone was picked up one time. The chain joins TRBV18 to TRBJ1-4; no clear D. V gave up 5 bases and J gave up 7 bases, with 14 bases separating them. The CDR3 covers 14 residues. Germline V CDR1 and CDR2: KGHSH, LQKENI. CDR3 residues: CASSKGSAGEKLFF. CDR3 bases: TGTGCCAGCTCAAAGGGAAGTGCAGGTGAAAAACTGTTTTTT.

V usage is TRBV11-2 and J usage is TRBJ1-1; D may be TRBD1 (5 bases). This CDR3 spans 13 amino acids. CDR1 and CDR2 (germline): SGHAT, FQNNGV. Deletions cut 3 bases from V and 2 bases from J, with 7 bases between. Here the CDR3 reads CASSFQGNTEAFF. CDR3 in DNA: TGTGCCAGCAGCTTTCAGGGAAACACTGAAGCTTTCTTT.

The rearrangement joins TRBV4-3 to TRBJ1-1, with TRBD1 matching 10 bases. Losses at the gene ends were 3 bases for V and 6 bases for J; bases not matched to a gene: 7. This CDR3 has 15 amino acids. CDR1 LGHNA and CDR2 YSLEER come from the germline V gene. For the CDR3, the DNA is TGCGCCAGCAGCCAGGGACAGGGGTGGGTACCTGAAGCTTTCTTT. Its protein product is CASSQGQGWVPEAFF.

This rearrangement joins TRBV4-3 to TRBJ2-7; D is uncertain. The V gene's germline CDR1 is LGHNA and CDR2 YSLEER. V lost 0 bases, J lost 0 bases, and 9 bases lay in between. CDR3 length: 15 amino acids. Here the CDR3 reads CASSQEAESSYEQYF. CDR3 nucleotides: TGCGCCAGCAGCCAAGAGGCAGAGAGCTCCTACGAGCAGTACTTC.

The gene calls are TRBV9 and TRBJ1-6; D remains unclear. CDR1 is SGDLS and CDR2 is YYNGEE in the germline V gene. The CDR3 is made up of 14 amino acids. V lost 3 bases and J 5 bases, leaving 9 bases between the germline ends. DNA of the CDR3: TGTGCCAGCAGCGCCTACGGGGATAATTCACCCCTCCACTTT. It codes for CASSAYGDNSPLHF.